This T cell receptor (beta chain) was documented in a study of response to subunit inactivated influenza vaccine. Study-level findings and limits: It was suggested by the authors that few new T cells are recruited by each seasonal influenza vaccination.

This clonotype was recorded at least ten times. Its antigen is unknown. TCRdb itself ran the RT-PCR reads through MiXCR, one entry per CDR3 protein. The table includes hundreds of thousands of distinct CDR3 sequences, about 8% detected once. The sequence was collected from a man between 50 and 75 years old who received an inactivated influenza vaccine. This material consisted of PBMCs from blood, taken roughly 24 months after vaccination.

The DNA of the CDR3 is TGTGCCAGCAGTCTGGAGACCGGGACGGGGAATGAGCAGTTCTTC. Encoded protein: CASSLETGTGNEQFF. The rearrangement links TRBV12-3 or TRBV12-4 to TRBJ2-1; D is possibly TRBD1 or TRBD2 (5 bases each). The CDR3 has 15 amino acids. V was shortened by 5 bases and J by 7 bases, with 18 bases between the two germline ends.